The 26 T cell receptor beta chains below were found in one sample sequenced in a study of human CD8 memory T cell subsets. UMI-labeled 5' RACE was used to make TCR beta libraries. TCRdb reworked the 5' RACE reads into one entry per CDR3 protein, no DNA. Its listing shows more than 10,000 distinct CDR3 sequences. The sequenced sample consisted of CD8+ T cells from PBMCs. These TCRs come from a human donor in good health.

Measured by frequency, this clonotype is medium-sized. This CDR3 is CASSDPGTGDEQYF. This chain connects TRBV2 to TRBJ2-7; TCRdb selects TRBD1, and the lack of DNA leaves this call unchecked. In germline, CDR1 is SNHLY, CDR2 FYNNEI. The CDR3 covers 14 residues.

V and J are TRBV6-2 or TRBV6-3 and TRBJ2-5; TCRdb lists TRBD1, though no DNA is available to test this call. This CDR3 is built from 17 residues. The germline V gene encodes CDR1 MNHEY and CDR2 SVGEGT. The CDR3 region is CAPPGPQMGYAKETQYF.

The chain uses TRBV6-5 and TRBJ2-5; TCRdb returns TRBD1, unconfirmable since there is no DNA. This CDR3 is 14 amino acids long. CDR1 is MNHEY and CDR2 is SVGAGI in the germline V gene. CDR3 protein: CASSPRDSRETQYF.

CDR3 region: CASSLAVEDNEQFF. This chain joins TRBV7-6 and TRBJ2-1. Germline assignment: CDR1 SGHVS and CDR2 FNYEAQ. The CDR3 spans 14 residues.

This chain uses TRBV7-8 with TRBJ2-3; the TRBD2 assignment by TCRdb is unverifiable without DNA. This CDR3 region has 15 residues. Germline-derived CDR1 and CDR2 are SGHVS and FQNEAQ. CDR3 sequence: CASSLELAGADTQYF.

The chain uses TRBV18 and TRBJ2-1. The CDR3 is 15 residues long. Per the germline V gene, CDR1 is KGHSH and CDR2 is LQKENI. This CDR3 is CASSPYDGTYNEQFF.

V gene TRBV6-6 combines with J gene TRBJ1-3. Germline V gene sequence: CDR1 MNHNY, CDR2 SVGAGI (reference sequence). This CDR3 has 14 amino acids. This CDR3 is CASSFTGSGNTIYF.

The chain employs TRBV2 and TRBJ2-4; TCRdb's D call of TRBD1 is untestable without DNA. The CDR3 runs 15 residues. CDR1 SNHLY and CDR2 FYNNEI come from the germline V gene. CDR3 amino acids: CASRARDRVLGIQYF.

CDR3 loop: CASSLAPTRAEAFF. The chain uses TRBV12-3 or TRBV12-4 and TRBJ1-1. CDR3 size: 14 residues.

The chain carries TRBV4-2 and TRBJ2-1; TCRdb picks TRBD1, but there is no DNA to check that call. CDR3 length: 16 amino acids. The germline CDR1 and CDR2 sequences are LGHNA and YNFKEQ. This CDR3 reads CASSPETGEIVDEQFF.

Judged by frequency, this clonotype is medium-sized. This chain connects TRBV20-1 to TRBJ2-1; TCRdb's D gene call, TRBD1, goes unchecked for lack of DNA. This CDR3 is built from 15 residues. The germline V gene encodes CDR1 DFQATT and CDR2 SNEGSKA (reference sequence). The CDR3 reads CSARAGGIWDNEQFF.

The chain carries TRBV29-1 and TRBJ1-2; TCRdb's D call, TRBD1, is unchecked because there is no DNA. The CDR3 length is 14 residues. CDR1 and CDR2 (germline): SQVTM, ANQGSEA. The CDR3 here is CSVEGRGSNYGYTF.

By frequency, this clonotype registers medium-sized (0.01 to 0.1%). V is TRBV7-8 and J is TRBJ1-2. The CDR3 is 14 residues long. CDR1 and CDR2 (germline): SGHVS, FQNEAQ. The CDR3: CASSHQGVGYGYTF.

V usage is TRBV3-1 and J usage is TRBJ2-5; TCRdb returns TRBD2, unconfirmable since there is no DNA. The V gene's germline CDR1 is LGHDT and CDR2 YNNKEL (reference sequence). The CDR3 has 15 amino acids. This chain's CDR3 is CASSRTSGLQETQYF.

The chain joins TRBV2 to TRBJ1-2; there is no DNA to check the TCRdb D call of TRBD1. Germline assignment: CDR1 SNHLY and CDR2 FYNNEI. The CDR3 is 15 amino acids. CDR3: CASMGRGRSYDGYTF.

The chain uses TRBV6-5 and TRBJ1-5. Germline lookup yields CDR1 MNHEY and CDR2 SVGAGI. This CDR3 spans 14 amino acids. This CDR3 reads CASSYYSVDQPQHF.

The chain couples TRBV5-6 to TRBJ1-1; TCRdb picks TRBD1, but there is no DNA to check that call. The CDR3 contains 15 residues. Germline CDR1 and CDR2: SGHDT and YYEEEE. The CDR3 sequence: CASSLAGQGGTEAFF.

The V gene is TRBV4-2, the J gene TRBJ1-1. Per the germline V gene, CDR1 is LGHNA and CDR2 is YNFKEQ. The CDR3 has 12 residues. The CDR3 sequence is CASSPEGTEAFF.

This chain uses TRBV5-1 with TRBJ1-1. CDR1 is SGHRS, CDR2 YFSETQ, per germline. The CDR3 spans 13 residues. This chain's CDR3 is CASRFTAGTEAFF. The entire variable domain, with the rest obtained from reference TRBV5-1 and TRBJ1-1, is as follows: KAGVTQTPRYLIKTRGQQVTLSCSPISGHRSVSWYQQTPGQGLQFLFEYFSETQRNKGNFPGRFSGRQFSNSRSEMNVSTLELGDSALYLCASRFTAGTEAFFGQGTRLTVV.

This chain connects TRBV7-6 to TRBJ2-1; as DNA is missing, the TRBD2 call by TCRdb cannot be tested. This CDR3 is built from 12 residues. The V gene's germline CDR1 is SGHVS and CDR2 FNYEAQ. CDR3 in amino acids: CASSRTHNEQFF.

J is TRBJ1-1 and V is TRBV5-1; as DNA is missing, the TRBD1 call by TCRdb cannot be tested. The CDR3 covers 13 residues. Germline V lookup: CDR1 SGHRS, CDR2 YFSETQ. CDR3 in amino acids: CASSFGTDFEAFF. Combining the CDR3 with reference TRBV5-1 and TRBJ1-1 gives the whole variable domain KAGVTQTPRYLIKTRGQQVTLSCSPISGHRSVSWYQQTPGQGLQFLFEYFSETQRNKGNFPGRFSGRQFSNSRSEMNVSTLELGDSALYLCASSFGTDFEAFFGQGTRLTVV.

This chain connects TRBV25-1 to TRBJ1-5. Looked up from germline, CDR1 is MGHDK and CDR2 is SYGVNS. CDR3 length equals 13 residues. Here the CDR3 reads CASSEYGVRPQHF.

V usage is TRBV29-1 and J usage is TRBJ2-7; with no DNA, the TCRdb D assignment of TRBD1 cannot be verified. The CDR3 covers 13 residues. From germline, CDR1 is SQVTM and CDR2 ANQGSEA. This CDR3 is CSVERQGIYEQYF.

This rearrangement joins TRBV20-1 to TRBJ2-1. The CDR3 spans 12 residues. Germline assignment: CDR1 DFQATT and CDR2 SNEGSKA (reference sequence). This chain's CDR3 is CSARDLYNEQFF.

The chain is built from TRBV27 and TRBJ2-1; the TCRdb call, TRBD1, lacks DNA for checking. Germline V lookup: CDR1 MNHEY, CDR2 SMNVEV (reference sequence). The length of the CDR3 is 17 residues. CDR3: CASTSGAITNTYNEQFF.

The chain joins TRBV4-1 to TRBJ2-7. Germline V CDR1 and CDR2: MGHRA, YSYEKL. The CDR3 is made up of 12 amino acids. CDR3: CASSQDGYEQYF.